This T cell receptor (beta chain) was obtained from a study of T cell repertoires in cytomegalovirus infection. Overall study: Based on public TCR beta signatures, there were indications of CMV infection and of a matching HLA type.

This clonotype was detected only a few times. In TCRdb, the reads were re-called with MiXCR into one record per CDR3 protein. This sample yields about 150,000 distinct CDR3 sequences, of which around 24% are seen a single time; approximately 11% belongs to the top ten. The origin of this receptor is a human donor in good health (CMV status not recorded). Some clones in this sample may be carry-over from other donors' samples. Sequencing was done on a sample of PBMCs.

The CDR3 coding sequence is TGTGCCAGCAGCCAATTATCTGGTGAAGCTTTCTTT. It is translated as CASSQLSGEAFF. V is TRBV14 and J is TRBJ1-1; no firm D call. This CDR3 is 12 amino acids long. V shed 2 bases and J shed 7 bases, with 8 bases lying between them. Looked up from germline, CDR1 is SGHDN and CDR2 is FVKESK.